A selection of T cell receptor beta chains follows, all from one sample in a study of blood T cell repertoires in COVID-19. TCRdb's copy holds only in-frame clones and misses some; the assay was immunoSEQ multiplex PCR. This sample yields about 310,000 clones, of which around 86% are seen a single time; 1% belongs to the top ten. Sequenced sample: peripheral blood. The receptors stem from a man in his forties or fifties with active or convalescent COVID-19. CDR3s include the opening cysteine and the closing phenylalanine or tryptophan. The D gene is left open where the match is weak. Clone size is shown for a subset of rows, as once, few, many or a class of expanded clone.

CDR3aa: CATSRTPRGGRGADTQYF
CDR3nt: TGTGCCACCAGCAGGACCCCAAGGGGCGGGAGGGGAGCAGATACGCAGTATTTT
v_gene: TRBV15
j_gene: TRBJ2-3
d_gene: TRBD2
abundance: once

CDR3aa: CASSYGGWNTGELFF
CDR3nt: TGTGCCAGCAGTTACGGCGGGTGGAACACCGGGGAGCTGTTTTTT
v_gene: TRBV6-5
j_gene: TRBJ2-2
d_gene: .
abundance: .

CDR3aa: CASSFGRGFEQFF
CDR3nt: TGTGCCAGCAGTTTCGGAAGAGGGTTTGAGCAGTTCTTC
v_gene: TRBV28
j_gene: TRBJ2-1
d_gene: .
abundance: .

CDR3aa: CASSLGRTYGYTGELFF
CDR3nt: TGTGCCAGCAGTTTAGGACGGACTTACGGGTACACCGGGGAGCTGTTTTTT
v_gene: TRBV28
j_gene: TRBJ2-2
d_gene: .
abundance: .

CDR3aa: CASSPTEADTQYF
CDR3nt: TGTGCCAGCAGCCCTACCGAAGCGGATACGCAGTATTTT
v_gene: TRBV9
j_gene: TRBJ2-3
d_gene: .
abundance: .

CDR3aa: CASQTGTGFNQPQHF
CDR3nt: TGTGCCAGCCAAACCGGGACAGGCTTCAATCAGCCCCAGCATTTT
v_gene: TRBV6-5
j_gene: TRBJ1-5
d_gene: TRBD1
abundance: .

CDR3aa: CASSTTSSSRDTQYF
CDR3nt: TGTGCCAGTAGTACCACTAGCAGTTCGAGAGATACGCAGTATTTT
v_gene: TRBV19
j_gene: TRBJ2-3
d_gene: .
abundance: .

CDR3aa: CATSDRQDFYNEQFF
CDR3nt: TGTGCCACCAGTGATAGACAGGACTTCTACAATGAGCAGTTCTTC
v_gene: TRBV24-1
j_gene: TRBJ2-1
d_gene: .
abundance: once

CDR3aa: CASSYSPGDAYEQYF
CDR3nt: TGTGCCAGCAGTTACTCACCAGGGGATGCCTACGAGCAGTACTTC
v_gene: TRBV6-5
j_gene: TRBJ2-7
d_gene: .
abundance: .

CDR3aa: CASSLDSPEAFF
CDR3nt: TGTGCCAGCAGCTTAGATAGCCCTGAAGCTTTCTTT
v_gene: TRBV7-6
j_gene: TRBJ1-1
d_gene: .
abundance: many

CDR3aa: CASSLSRPAGSYGYTF
CDR3nt: TGTGCCAGCAGTTTATCGAGGCCAGCCGGGAGCTATGGCTACACCTTC
v_gene: TRBV27
j_gene: TRBJ1-2
d_gene: .
abundance: .

CDR3aa: CASSEDRTSTDTQYF
CDR3nt: TGTGCCAGCAGCGAGGACAGGACTAGCACAGATACGCAGTATTTT
v_gene: TRBV7-4
j_gene: TRBJ2-3
d_gene: TRBD1
abundance: .

CDR3aa: CASTKSGREGETQYF
CDR3nt: TGTGCCAGCACCAAGAGCGGGAGGGAAGGCGAGACCCAGTACTTC
v_gene: TRBV28
j_gene: TRBJ2-5
d_gene: TRBD2
abundance: .

CDR3aa: CASSKRTWQETQYF
CDR3nt: TGTGCCAGCAGCAAGCGTACTTGGCAAGAGACCCAGTACTTC
v_gene: TRBV21-1
j_gene: TRBJ2-5
d_gene: .
abundance: .

CDR3aa: CASSEFGGGSYNSPLHF
CDR3nt: TGTGCCAGCAGTGAGTTCGGGGGGGGCTCCTATAATTCACCCCTCCACTTT
v_gene: TRBV6-1
j_gene: TRBJ1-6
d_gene: .
abundance: .

CDR3aa: CASSPRSNYGYTF
CDR3nt: TGTGCCAGTAGTCCCCGGAGTAACTATGGCTACACCTTC
v_gene: TRBV19
j_gene: TRBJ1-2
d_gene: .
abundance: .

CDR3aa: CASSLGGVVSNQPQHF
CDR3nt: TGTGCCAGCAGTCTAGGAGGGGTCGTTAGCAATCAGCCCCAGCATTTT
v_gene: TRBV28
j_gene: TRBJ1-5
d_gene: .
abundance: .

CDR3aa: CASSVGNIYGYTF
CDR3nt: TGTGCCAGCAGCGTAGGTAACATCTATGGCTACACCTTC
v_gene: TRBV9
j_gene: TRBJ1-2
d_gene: .
abundance: .

CDR3aa: CASSTGLAQYYEQYF
CDR3nt: TGTGCCAGTAGTACCGGACTAGCGCAATACTACGAGCAGTACTTC
v_gene: TRBV19
j_gene: TRBJ2-7
d_gene: TRBD2
abundance: .

CDR3aa: CAWSTGSSYNSPLHF
CDR3nt: TGTGCCTGGAGTACAGGGAGCTCCTATAATTCACCCCTCCACTTT
v_gene: TRBV30
j_gene: TRBJ1-6
d_gene: .
abundance: .

CDR3aa: CASGPWTVGNTIYF
CDR3nt: TGTGCTAGTGGTCCCTGGACAGTTGGAAACACCATATATTTT
v_gene: TRBV12-5
j_gene: TRBJ1-3
d_gene: .
abundance: .

CDR3aa: CASSLSGQGAYGYTF
CDR3nt: TGCGCCAGCAGCTTATCGGGACAGGGGGCATATGGCTACACCTTC
v_gene: TRBV5-1
j_gene: TRBJ1-2
d_gene: TRBD1
abundance: .

CDR3aa: CASSSPQGRAEAFF
CDR3nt: TGTGCCAGCAGTTCGCCCCAGGGTCGGGCTGAAGCTTTCTTT
v_gene: TRBV28
j_gene: TRBJ1-1
d_gene: .
abundance: .

CDR3aa: CASRLEGAKGTDTQYF
CDR3nt: TGCGCCAGCAGGCTTGAGGGCGCCAAGGGCACAGATACGCAGTATTTT
v_gene: TRBV5-1
j_gene: TRBJ2-3
d_gene: .
abundance: .

CDR3aa: CASSPGTARIYGYTF
CDR3nt: TGTGCCAGCAGCCCGGGGACAGCTCGTATCTATGGCTACACCTTC
v_gene: TRBV5-6
j_gene: TRBJ1-2
d_gene: TRBD1
abundance: .

CDR3aa: CASSFHDRMGYTF
CDR3nt: TGTGCCAGCAGCTTCCACGACAGGATGGGCTACACCTTC
v_gene: TRBV6-6
j_gene: TRBJ1-2
d_gene: .
abundance: once

CDR3aa: CASSYSRTAYEQYF
CDR3nt: TGTGCCAGCAGTTACTCGAGAACCGCCTACGAGCAGTACTTC
v_gene: TRBV6-5
j_gene: TRBJ2-7
d_gene: .
abundance: .

CDR3aa: CASSGAFPGNTIYF
CDR3nt: TGTGCCAGCAGCGGGGCATTCCCTGGAAACACCATATATTTT
v_gene: TRBV5-6
j_gene: TRBJ1-3
d_gene: .
abundance: .

CDR3aa: CASSFERGGRELFF
CDR3nt: TGTGCCAGCAGCTTTGAGCGGGGGGGACGGGAGCTGTTTTTT
v_gene: TRBV7-2
j_gene: TRBJ2-2
d_gene: TRBD2
abundance: .